Presented here are 15 T cell receptor beta chains from one specimen sequenced in a study of blood T cell repertoires in COVID-19. Measured with immunoSEQ multiplex PCR; TCRdb has only the in-frame clones, and not every one. The sample records about 190,000 clones, under 90% being singletons. The sample comprised peripheral blood. These receptors were obtained from a man aged 55 to 70 with acute or convalescent COVID-19.

The V and J genes are TRBV3-1 (or the pseudogene TRBV3-2) and TRBJ2-1; 14 nucleotides line up with TRBD2. From germline, CDR1 is LGHDT and CDR2 YNNKEL (reference sequence). V lost 9 bases and J lost 3; bases outside the gene matches: 13. CDR3 length: 18 amino acids. The DNA for the CDR3 is TGTGCCAGTCAGACTAGCGGGAGGGCCAAAGGTTACTACAATGAGCAGTTCTTC. Translation gives CASQTSGRAKGYYNEQFF.

This chain joins TRBV6-5 and TRBJ1-4; 11 bases map to TRBD1. The CDR3 has 15 residues. Trimming cost V 5 bases and J 7 bases; bases outside gene matches: 6. The germline CDR1 and CDR2 sequences are MNHEY and SVGAGI. In DNA, the CDR3 is TGTGCCAGCAGTAGGACAGGGGGCAGGGGTGAAAAACTGTTTTTT. As protein: CASSRTGGRGEKLFF.

In this sample, this clone turned up once. The V and J genes are TRBV6-4 and TRBJ2-1; the match to TRBD2 covers 7 bases. CDR1 MRHNA and CDR2 SNTAGT come from the germline V gene. The V segment lost 4 bases and the J segment 0 bases; nucleotides outside the gene matches: 6. This CDR3 has 16 residues. This CDR3 reads CASSVAGTSSYNEQFF. In nucleotides, the CDR3 is TGTGCCAGCAGTGTAGCGGGCACGAGCTCCTACAATGAGCAGTTCTTC.

The rearrangement joins TRBV21-1 to TRBJ1-5. TRBV21-1 is annotated as a pseudogene. This CDR3 has 16 amino acids. The CDR3 reads CASIQGGGHSNQPQHF. For the CDR3, the DNA is TGTGCCAGCATCCAAGGGGGGGGCCATAGCAATCAGCCCCAGCATTTT.

V usage is TRBV6-5 and J usage is TRBJ1-1; D remains unclear. The germline V and J ends were trimmed by 0 bases and 5 bases, with 7 bases remaining between them. Germline CDR1 and CDR2: MNHEY and SVGAGI. The CDR3 runs 13 residues. DNA of the CDR3: TGTGCCAGCAGTTACTCGTTCCAGACTGAAGCTTTCTTT. This sequence encodes CASSYSFQTEAFF.

The chain uses TRBV24-1 and TRBJ2-7, with a weak D call TRBD2 (6 bases). The length of the CDR3 is 14 residues. Looked up from germline, CDR1 is KGHDR and CDR2 is SFDVKD. Trimming removed 6 bases at V and 0 bases at J, with 11 bases between. CDR3 nucleotides: TGTGCCACCAGTACAGGACTATCCTCCTACGAGCAGTACTTC. Protein sequence: CATSTGLSSYEQYF.

The chain carries TRBV7-8 and TRBJ2-5, with TRBD1 identical over 7 bases. The CDR3 has 16 residues. CDR1 and CDR2 from the germline V gene are SGHVS and FQNEAQ. The V gene end was trimmed by 8 bases and the J gene end by 1 base; junction bases not matched to a gene: 13. The CDR3 region has the DNA TGTGCCAGCTCGGACAGGCGAACTCAAAGCCAAGAGACCCAGTACTTC. Protein sequence: CASSDRRTQSQETQYF.

A note on this clone: One end of the junction fails to match germline, which may point to a read error. CDR3 in DNA: TGTGCCACCAGCAGAACTGACAGGTCCTATAGCTACACCTTC. It encodes CATSRTDRSYSYTF. The chain combines TRBV15 with TRBJ1-2; D is possibly TRBD1 (6 bases). CDR1 and CDR2 (germline): LNHNV, YYDKDF (reference sequence). CDR3 length: 14 residues.

This clone was counted many times. This sequence joins TRBV3-1 (or the pseudogene TRBV3-2) and TRBJ2-5, with D perhaps matching TRBD1 (5 bases). Trimming took 1 base from V and 7 from J, leaving 13 bases between them. This CDR3 contains 14 residues. The germline CDR1 and CDR2 sequences are LGHDT and YNNKEL (reference sequence). CDR3 DNA: TGTGCCAGCAGCCAAGCGCAGGGAATAGGGACCCAGTACTTC. This encodes CASSQAQGIGTQYF.

The rearrangement uses TRBV7-2 and TRBJ2-1; TRBD2 agrees at 9 bases. CDR3 size: 16 residues. Losses at the gene ends were 5 bases for V and 5 bases for J; bases not matched to a gene: 10. Germline V lookup: CDR1 SGHTA, CDR2 FQGNSA. This CDR3 reads CASSRLAGVTNNEQFF. The CDR3 DNA reads as TGTGCCAGCAGCCGGTTAGCGGGGGTTACTAACAATGAGCAGTTCTTC.

In nucleotides, the CDR3 is TGTGCCAGTAGTATAGGACCGCGGTGGAGCTCCTACGAGCAGTACTTC. Translating gives CASSIGPRWSSYEQYF. The chain joins TRBV19 to TRBJ2-7; D is uncertain. This CDR3 is built from 16 residues. From germline, CDR1 is LNHDA and CDR2 SQIVND (reference sequence). The V end was cut by 1 base, the J end by 0 bases, with 13 bases between. The full variable domain, its missing parts supplied by reference TRBV19 and TRBJ2-7, is DGGITQSPKYLFRKEGQNVTLSCEQNLNHDAMYWYRQDPGQGLRLIYYSQIVNDFQKGDIAEGYSVSREKKESFPLTVTSAQKNPTAFYLCASSIGPRWSSYEQYFGPGTRLTVT.

The J gene is TRBJ1-2, the V gene TRBV3-1 (or the pseudogene TRBV3-2), with 9 bases aligning to TRBD1. Germline V CDR1 and CDR2: LGHDT, YNNKEL (reference sequence). Trimming at V came to 3 bases and at J to 4 bases, leaving 12 bases not matched to a gene. This CDR3 spans 17 amino acids. CDR3 in amino acids: CASSHRDRVAGAYGYTF. CDR3 coding DNA: TGTGCCAGCAGCCACCGGGACAGGGTAGCGGGCGCCTATGGCTACACCTTC.

The chain combines TRBV6-1 with TRBJ2-3; 7 bases agree with TRBD1. Trimming removed 1 base from V and 5 bases from J; junction bases left unmatched: 6. CDR3 length: 15 residues. Germline lookup yields CDR1 MNHNS and CDR2 SASEGT. CDR3 amino acids: CASSEGRGRRDTQYF. The CDR3 bases are TGTGCCAGCAGTGAAGGAAGGGGGCGGCGAGATACGCAGTATTTT.

V and J are TRBV7-3 and TRBJ2-3; 8 bases agree with TRBD2. The germline gives CDR1 SGHTA, CDR2 FQGTGA. This CDR3 region has 17 residues. Trimming took 1 base from V and 4 from J; bases not matched to a gene: 10. In DNA, the CDR3 is TGTGCCAGCAGCTTAATCGCGGGGGGCACCAGCGCAGATACGCAGTATTTT. As protein: CASSLIAGGTSADTQYF.

The chain recombines TRBV5-1 with TRBJ2-3; 7 bases match TRBD2. V trimming: 4 bases; J trimming: 0 bases; junction bases outside the gene matches: 8. The CDR3 spans 16 residues. Looked up from germline, CDR1 is SGHRS and CDR2 is YFSETQ. Here the CDR3 reads CASSARLARSTDTQYF. The CDR3 nucleotides are TGCGCCAGCAGCGCGCGACTAGCCCGTAGCACAGATACGCAGTATTTT.